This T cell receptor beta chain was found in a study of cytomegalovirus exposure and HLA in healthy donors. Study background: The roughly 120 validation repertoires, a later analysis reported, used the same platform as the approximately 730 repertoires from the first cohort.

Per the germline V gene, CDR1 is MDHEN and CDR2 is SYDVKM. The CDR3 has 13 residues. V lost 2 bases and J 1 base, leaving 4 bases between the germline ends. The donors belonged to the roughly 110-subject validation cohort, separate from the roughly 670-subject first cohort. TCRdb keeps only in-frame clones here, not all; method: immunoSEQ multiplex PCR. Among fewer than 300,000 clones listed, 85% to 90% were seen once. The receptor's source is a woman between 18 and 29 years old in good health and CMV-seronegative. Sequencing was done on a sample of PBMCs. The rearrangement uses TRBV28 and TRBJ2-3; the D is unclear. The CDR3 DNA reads TGTGCCAGCAGTTTAGGAGGCACAGATACGCAGTATTTT. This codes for CASSLGGTDTQYF.